The entry below describes one T cell receptor beta chain. Its specificity is unknown. The data belong to a study of cytomegalovirus exposure and HLA in healthy donors. Points from the study as a whole: Listed as cytomegalovirus-associated were 150 to 200 TCR beta chains. Researchers had no immune exposure information except CMV serostatus available. A link between a missense DCLRE1C variant and TCR beta V- and J-gene trimming emerged from a later analysis. In a later analysis, an Asian-associated ancestry cluster reportedly showed fewer N-insertions than the roughly 690-donor mean.

The CDR3 sequence is 14 residues long. V was shortened by 3 bases and J by 2 bases, with 11 bases between the two germline ends. Germline V gene sequence: CDR1 MNHEY, CDR2 SVGAGI. PCR employed 60 Vbeta and 13 Jbeta primers. The protocol was immunoSEQ multiplex PCR, while the TCRdb copy is restricted to in-frame clones and leaves out a portion. The sample lists a few hundred thousand clones; approximately 79% were seen once. The V and J genes are TRBV6-5 and TRBJ2-7; weak D call: TRBD2 (6 bases). Sequences were obtained from PBMCs. This clonotype was obtained from a girl aged 2-10 years in good health and CMV-seronegative. DNA for the CDR3: TGTGCCAGCAGTTATTTCGGGGGACCCTACGAGCAGTACTTC. As protein: CASSYFGGPYEQYF.